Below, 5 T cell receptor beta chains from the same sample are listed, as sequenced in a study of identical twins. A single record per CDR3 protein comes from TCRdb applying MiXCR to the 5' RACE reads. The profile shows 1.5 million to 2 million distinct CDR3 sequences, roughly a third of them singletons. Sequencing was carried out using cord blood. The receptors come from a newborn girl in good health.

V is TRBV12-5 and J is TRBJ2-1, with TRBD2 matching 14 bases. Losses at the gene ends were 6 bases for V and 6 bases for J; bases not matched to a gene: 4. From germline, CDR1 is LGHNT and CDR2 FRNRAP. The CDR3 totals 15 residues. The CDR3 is CASGNGLAGGNEQFF. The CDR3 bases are TGTGCTAGTGGCAACGGACTAGCGGGAGGCAATGAGCAGTTCTTC.

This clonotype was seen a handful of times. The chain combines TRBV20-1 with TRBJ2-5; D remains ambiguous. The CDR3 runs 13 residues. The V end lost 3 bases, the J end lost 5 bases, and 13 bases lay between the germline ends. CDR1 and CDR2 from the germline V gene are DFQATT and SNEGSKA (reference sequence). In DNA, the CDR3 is TGCAGTGCTAGCTGGGTCGCTCGGGAGACCCAGTACTTC. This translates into CSASWVARETQYF.

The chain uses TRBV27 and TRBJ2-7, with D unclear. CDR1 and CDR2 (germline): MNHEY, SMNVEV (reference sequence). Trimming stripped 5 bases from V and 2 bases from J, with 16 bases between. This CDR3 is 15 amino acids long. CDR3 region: CASSPRGSTTYEQYF. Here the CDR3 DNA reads TGTGCCAGCAGTCCGAGAGGCAGCACTACCTACGAGCAGTACTTC.

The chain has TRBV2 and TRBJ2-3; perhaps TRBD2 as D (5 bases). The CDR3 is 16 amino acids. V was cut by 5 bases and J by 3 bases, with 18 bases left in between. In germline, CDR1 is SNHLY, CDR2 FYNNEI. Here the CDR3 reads CASSWLGGPRTDTQYF. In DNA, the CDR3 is TGTGCCAGCAGTTGGCTTGGCGGGCCCCGAACAGATACGCAGTATTTT.

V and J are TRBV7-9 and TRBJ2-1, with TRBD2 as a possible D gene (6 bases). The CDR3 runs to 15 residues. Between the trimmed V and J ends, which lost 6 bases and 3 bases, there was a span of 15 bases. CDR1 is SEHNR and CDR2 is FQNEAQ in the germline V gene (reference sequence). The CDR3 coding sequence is TGTGCCAGCAGACCCCCTACAGCGGGCTACAATGAGCAGTTCTTC. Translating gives CASRPPTAGYNEQFF.